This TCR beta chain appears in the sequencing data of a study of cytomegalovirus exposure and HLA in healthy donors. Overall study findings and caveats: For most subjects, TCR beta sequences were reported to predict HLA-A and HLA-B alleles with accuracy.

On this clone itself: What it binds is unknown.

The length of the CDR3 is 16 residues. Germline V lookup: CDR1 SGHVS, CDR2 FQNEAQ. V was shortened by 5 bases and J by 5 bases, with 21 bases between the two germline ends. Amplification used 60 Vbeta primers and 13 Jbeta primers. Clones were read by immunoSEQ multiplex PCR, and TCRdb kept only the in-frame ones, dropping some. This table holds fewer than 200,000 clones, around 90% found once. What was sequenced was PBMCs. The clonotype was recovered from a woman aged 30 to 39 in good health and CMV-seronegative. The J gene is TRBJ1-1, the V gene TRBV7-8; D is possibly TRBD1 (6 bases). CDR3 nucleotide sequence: TGTGCCAGCAGCCCCAACCCCCGCAGGGGCAATACTGAAGCTTTCTTT. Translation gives CASSPNPRRGNTEAFF.